Presented here are 25 T cell receptor beta chains from one specimen sequenced in a study of breast tumors, draining lymph nodes, adjacent tissues. TCRdb re-called the multiplex PCR reads through MiXCR, storing one row per CDR3 protein. The data contain 21,000 or so distinct CDR3 sequences, around 41% of them seen just once; the ten biggest clones take up approximately 25%. Material for sequencing was breast tumor tissue. The receptor source for this set is a female donor with breast cancer. Some clones in this sample may be carry-over from other donors' samples.

This clonotype was seen more than once but under ten times. The chain recombines TRBV6-5 with TRBJ2-2; possibly TRBD1 for D (5 bases). Germline lookup yields CDR1 MNHEY and CDR2 SVGAGI. Trimming removed 2 bases at V and 6 bases at J, with 13 bases between. CDR3 length equals 15 residues. CDR3 coding DNA: TGTGCCAGCAGTTACGGCCCCAGGGAAGCCGGGGAGCTGTTTTTT. Protein: CASSYGPREAGELFF.

The chain is built from TRBV6-4 and TRBJ1-2; D remains unclear. The V and J ends lost 0 bases and 9 bases respectively, with 11 bases between them. CDR1 and CDR2 from the germline V gene are MRHNA and SNTAGT. This CDR3 spans 13 amino acids. The DNA of the CDR3 is TGTGCCAGCAGTGACTCGACCCGGGGTCGCTACACCTTC. Residues: CASSDSTRGRYTF.

This clonotype was counted ten times or more. V is TRBV20-1 and J is TRBJ2-1; TRBD1 might be the D (5 bases). This CDR3 is built from 14 residues. Trimming cost V 6 bases and J 4 bases, with 16 bases left between them. Germline lookup yields CDR1 DFQATT and CDR2 SNEGSKA (reference sequence). The CDR3 sequence is CSAQGARSYNEQFF. CDR3 DNA: TGCAGTGCCCAAGGGGCTAGGTCATACAATGAGCAGTTCTTC.

The gene calls are TRBV29-1 and TRBJ1-1; D gene ambiguous. The V end lost 3 bases, the J end lost 4 bases, and 9 bases lay between the germline ends. CDR3 length: 12 amino acids. Per the germline V gene, CDR1 is SQVTM and CDR2 is ANQGSEA. CDR3: CSVENRVTEAFF. The CDR3 DNA sequence: TGCAGCGTTGAGAACAGAGTCACTGAAGCTTTCTTT.

V usage is TRBV11-2 and J usage is TRBJ1-6; D is unclear. V was clipped by 0 bases and J by 7 bases, with 10 bases between them. The germline CDR1 and CDR2 sequences are SGHAT and FQNNGV. The CDR3 loop spans 15 amino acids. CDR3 DNA sequence: TGTGCCAGCAGCTTAGATCAGTTGCGGAATTCACCCCTCCACTTT. Translation: CASSLDQLRNSPLHF.

This rearrangement joins TRBV24-1 to TRBJ2-3; 12 nucleotides line up with TRBD2. CDR1 and CDR2 (germline): KGHDR, SFDVKD. The V segment lost 3 bases and the J segment 5 bases; nucleotides outside the gene matches: 11. The CDR3 is 18 amino acids. The DNA of the CDR3 is TGTGCCACCAGTGATCCCCTTCGACTAGCGGGAGTTAAAGATACGCAGTATTTT. Translating gives CATSDPLRLAGVKDTQYF.

This sequence joins TRBV6-1 and TRBJ2-3, with 13 bases matching TRBD2. The germline V gene encodes CDR1 MNHNS and CDR2 SASEGT. This CDR3 is 19 amino acids long. The junction had 15 bases not matched to a gene; V was cut back by 5 bases and J by 4 bases. The CDR3 bases are TGTGCCAGCAGTCCCCAGCTGGGAACTAGCGGGGGGGCCGCAGATACGCAGTATTTT. Amino acids: CASSPQLGTSGGAADTQYF.

The V call is TRBV12-3 or TRBV12-4, the J call TRBJ1-2; D call uncertain. V was trimmed by 2 bases and J by 8 bases, leaving 12 bases between them. The CDR3 runs 13 residues. The CDR3 protein is CASSLTGNSGYTF. CDR3 in DNA: TGTGCCAGCAGTTTAACGGGGAATAGCGGCTACACCTTC.

The chain couples TRBV15 to TRBJ2-7; 9 nucleotides line up with TRBD1. V trimming: 0 bases; J trimming: 1 base; junction bases outside the gene matches: 4. This CDR3 comprises 16 residues. Germline V gene data show CDR1 as LNHNV and CDR2 as YYDKDF (reference sequence). CDR3 nucleotide sequence: TGTGCCACCAGCAGAGAGGCCGGGACAGGGTCCTACGAGCAGTACTTC. Residues: CATSREAGTGSYEQYF.

The table lists this clonotype with many counts. This could be a read error, since a much larger clone is one nucleotide away. Because it lacks the conserved phenylalanine or tryptophan at the end, this CDR3 is likely a read error. The chain has TRBV19 and TRBJ2-5; possibly TRBD2 for D (5 bases). The CDR3 extends over 16 amino acids. CDR1 and CDR2 (germline): LNHDA, SQIVND (reference sequence). V lost 0 bases to trimming and J lost 2 bases, with 13 bases between them. The CDR3 loop is CASSIELWRSQETQYS. CDR3 DNA sequence: TGTGCCAGTAGTATAGAACTCTGGAGGAGTCAAGAGACCCAGTACTCC.

This clonotype was detected once. This chain links TRBV6-4 with TRBJ2-2; TRBD2 matches 7 bases. Germline CDR1 reads MRHNA; CDR2 reads SNTAGT. J gave up 4 bases and V 3 bases, and 5 bases lay outside the gene matches. The CDR3 runs 15 residues. The CDR3 bases are TGTGCCAGCAGTGAAGCTAGCGGAGTCACCGGGGAGCTGTTTTTT. It encodes CASSEASGVTGELFF.

This CDR3 reads CSVQTSGTGELFF. The DNA for the CDR3 is TGCAGCGTTCAAACTAGCGGGACCGGGGAGCTGTTTTTT. The rearrangement joins TRBV29-1 to TRBJ2-2; 9 bases map to TRBD2. The germline CDR1 and CDR2 sequences are SQVTM and ANQGSEA. The CDR3 runs 13 residues. The V segment lost 5 bases and the J segment 5 bases; nucleotides outside the gene matches: 3.

The chain recombines TRBV7-6 with TRBJ2-2; TRBD1 might be the D (5 bases). The CDR3 has 14 amino acids. Germline values: CDR1 SGHVS, CDR2 FNYEAQ. V was cut by 5 bases and J by 5 bases, with 12 bases left in between. The CDR3 DNA reads as TGTGCCAGCAGCCAGACAGTGGGGACCGGGGAGCTGTTTTTT. This sequence encodes CASSQTVGTGELFF. Full variable domain (rest looked up from reference TRBV7-6 and TRBJ2-2): GAGVSQSPRYKVTKRGQDVALRCDPISGHVSLYWYRQALGQGPEFLTYFNYEAQQDKSGLPNDRFSAERPEGSISTLTIQRTEQRDSAMYRCASSQTVGTGELFFGEGSRLTVL.

V and J are TRBV4-1 and TRBJ1-5, with D possibly TRBD1 on 5 matching bases. The CDR3 is 18 amino acids. The germline V gene encodes CDR1 MGHRA and CDR2 YSYEKL. Trimming stripped 4 bases from V and 7 bases from J, with 26 bases between. The CDR3 loop is CASSPNPGEPTLRQPQHF. The DNA for the CDR3 is TGCGCCAGCAGCCCCAACCCGGGGGAGCCAACTCTCAGGCAGCCCCAGCATTTT.

In its sample, this clonotype was seen many times. This chain's CDR3 is CASSLSGVETQYF. Here the CDR3 DNA reads TGTGCCAGCAGTTTAAGTGGGGTGGAGACCCAGTACTTC. The chain combines TRBV12-3 or TRBV12-4 with TRBJ2-5; D unclear. Trimming left V 2 bases short and J 5 bases short, with 9 bases between. The CDR3 is 13 amino acids.

J is TRBJ2-6 and V is TRBV5-1; D is undetermined. CDR1 is SGHRS, CDR2 YFSETQ, per germline. This CDR3 comprises 18 residues. The V end lost 0 bases, the J end lost 0 bases, and 13 bases lay between the germline ends. Here the CDR3 DNA reads TGCGCCAGCAGCTTGGAGGCCAGACACTTCTCTGGGGCCAACGTCCTGACTTTC. Its protein is CASSLEARHFSGANVLTF.

The V call is TRBV10-2, the J call TRBJ2-7; D may be TRBD1 (6 bases). Trimming shortened V by 6 bases and J by 0 bases, and 15 bases separated the two germline ends. The CDR3 covers 15 residues. The germline CDR1 and CDR2 sequences are WSHSY and SAAADI. This CDR3 is CASRPDRFSSYEQYF. CDR3 sequence (DNA): TGCGCCAGCAGACCCGACAGGTTTAGCTCCTACGAGCAGTACTTC.

This clonotype was counted ten times or more. The chain employs TRBV15 and TRBJ1-2, with TRBD1 identical over 8 bases. Trimming at V came to 0 bases and at J to 0 bases, leaving 6 bases not matched to a gene. Germline V CDR1 and CDR2: LNHNV, YYDKDF (reference sequence). There are 17 residues in the CDR3. The CDR3 DNA follows: TGTGCCACCAGCAGAGATGGACAGGGAGCCCCTAACTATGGCTACACCTTC. This encodes CATSRDGQGAPNYGYTF.

This clonotype was counted many times. V and J are TRBV7-8 and TRBJ1-5, with a weak D call TRBD1 (5 bases). The germline V gene has CDR1 SGHVS and CDR2 FQNEAQ. CDR3 length: 16 amino acids. V was clipped by 5 bases and J by 7 bases, with 21 bases between them. The CDR3, as DNA: TGTGCCAGCAGCGCCCGGGAAGGGGTGGGTGTACAGCCCCAGCATTTT. This translates into CASSAREGVGVQPQHF. Complete variable domain (other parts from reference TRBV7-8 and TRBJ1-5): GAGVSQSPRYKVAKRGQDVALRCDPISGHVSLFWYQQALGQGPEFLTYFQNEAQLDKSGLPSDRFFAERPEGSVSTLKIQRTQQEDSAVYLCASSAREGVGVQPQHFGDGTRLSIL.

This clonotype has a count of ten or more. The J gene is TRBJ1-6, the V gene TRBV7-6, with no clear D. The CDR3 contains 13 residues. The germline V and J ends were trimmed by 0 bases and 8 bases, with 5 bases remaining between them. CDR1 and CDR2 from the germline V gene are SGHVS and FNYEAQ. The CDR3 reads CASSLAADSPLHF. The CDR3 nucleotides are TGTGCCAGCAGCTTAGCGGCGGATTCACCCCTCCACTTT.

This clonotype was recorded many times. The J gene is TRBJ2-3, the V gene TRBV7-9; TRBD2 matches at 11 bases. Germline CDR1 SEHNR, CDR2 FQNEAQ (reference sequence). The CDR3 covers 15 residues. V lost 5 bases, J lost 6 bases, and 7 bases stayed unmatched. In DNA, the CDR3 is TGTGCCAGCAGCCAACTAGCGGGAGTAAGGGATACGCAGTATTTT. Amino acid sequence: CASSQLAGVRDTQYF.

The sample holds many counts of this clonotype. V usage is TRBV20-1 and J usage is TRBJ2-3; D is possibly TRBD2 (6 bases). Trimming took off 1 base at V and 0 bases at J, with 8 bases between the two ends. The V gene's germline CDR1 is DFQATT and CDR2 SNEGSKA (reference sequence). CDR3 length: 14 amino acids. In DNA form, the CDR3 reads TGCAGTGCTAGAGCCGGGACTAGCACAGATACGCAGTATTTT. It translates to CSARAGTSTDTQYF.

This clonotype was counted a few times. This rearrangement joins TRBV12-3 or TRBV12-4 to TRBJ2-1; D remains unclear. Trimming shortened V by 6 bases and J by 8 bases, and 11 bases separated the two germline ends. The CDR3 consists of 12 residues. CDR3 DNA sequence: TGTGCCAGCAGCATAGCCCTAGATGAGCAGTTCTTC. Translation gives CASSIALDEQFF.

This clonotype was detected ten times or more. The V call is TRBV6-5, the J call TRBJ2-5; 7 bases fit TRBD1. This CDR3 comprises 15 residues. CDR1 MNHEY and CDR2 SVGAGI come from the germline V gene. With 2 bases clipped from V and 4 bases from J, the junction kept 7 bases outside the gene matches. CDR3 sequence (DNA): TGTGCCAGCAGTTACCAGCGAGGGGGCGGAGAGACCCAGTACTTC. Its protein is CASSYQRGGGETQYF.

In this sample, this clonotype turned up many times. This may be a read error: a much more frequent sequence differs by one nucleotide. The V call is TRBV20-1, the J call TRBJ2-5; a weak D match, TRBD1 (6 bases). Between the trimmed V and J ends, which lost 6 bases and 7 bases, there was a span of 21 bases. The CDR3 is 14 residues long. CDR1 and CDR2 from the germline V gene are DFQATT and SNEGSKA (reference sequence). The chain's CDR3 is CSAKGQPGLATQYF. The CDR3 bases are TGCAGTGCAAAAGGACAGCCAGGTCTCGCGACCCAGTACTTC.